The rows below give T cell receptor beta chains drawn from one sample of a study of OX40 agonist ivuxolimab in advanced cancers. Clones were read by immunoSEQ multiplex PCR, and TCRdb kept only the in-frame ones, dropping some. The table lists approximately 46,000 clones, roughly 90% of them singletons. The sample in question was CD4+ or CD8+ T cells sorted from blood, obtained in a trial of the OX40 agonist ivuxolimab. These receptor sequences come from an adult with an advanced solid tumor such as melanoma, head and neck, liver or kidney cancer. Each CDR3 is given without its conserved first and last residue.

len	v_gene	j_gene	CDR3aa
13	TRBV6-6	TRBJ2-3	ASSYNSGVWDTQY
10	TRBV15	TRBJ1-5	ATSLGDQPQH
14	TRBV7-9	TRBJ1-5	ASSLAETGGFQPQH
17	TRBV7-9	TRBJ2-3	ASSLSVQRGETSTDTQY
13	TRBV4-1	TRBJ1-1	ASSSREGARTEAF
14	TRBV7-2	TRBJ1-6	ASSLETSSYNSPLH
10	TRBV9	TRBJ1-5	ASSDALGPQH
13	TRBV27	TRBJ2-5	ASSLLGDSLRTQY
12	TRBV27	TRBJ2-5	ASSFGGIQETQY
8	TRBV6-6	TRBJ1-4	ASGEEKLF
14	TRBV6-6	TRBJ2-2	ASSYGRTGYTGELF
13	TRBV27	TRBJ1-3	ASSLSYISGNTIY
13	TRBV16	TRBJ1-5	ASSHPDRAGQPQH
14	TRBV2	TRBJ1-2	ASSGYWDDLNYGYT
12	TRBV9	TRBJ2-3	ASSVGLTTDTQY
12	TRBV7-9	TRBJ1-2	ASSLGGGGDGYT
14	TRBV28	TRBJ1-2	ATLQQGGGPPKGYT
13	TRBV9	TRBJ1-2	ASSVSGGANYGYT
12	TRBV7-2	TRBJ2-7	ASSLGSTSYEQY
14	TRBV7-2	TRBJ1-6	ASSLPGEPYNSPLH
11	TRBV6-6	TRBJ1-5	AGRTGTGQPQH
15	TRBV19	TRBJ1-3	AEGGGRFRGQRNTIY
10	TRBV6-5	TRBJ1-2	ATLTGEAGYT
15	TRBV7-9	TRBJ2-1	ASSFRDRAMGENEQF
13	TRBV5-1	TRBJ2-3	ASSTTGFSTDTQY